This T cell receptor (beta chain) appears in the sequencing data of a study of blood T cell repertoires in COVID-19. Study overall: COVID-19 samples, acute and convalescent, were from the United States, Italy and Spain. PBMCs, B-cell-depleted T cells, or T cells provided the cDNA or gDNA that made up the material.

With 5 bases clipped from V and 1 base from J, the junction kept 10 bases outside the gene matches. Per the germline V gene, CDR1 is MDHEN and CDR2 is SYDVKM. This CDR3 comprises 16 residues. Authors' analysis steps: The authors estimated nucleated cell counts from reference gene primer amplification. Method: immunoSEQ multiplex PCR; TCRdb's copy keeps in-frame clones and lacks some. V, J and clone size derive from that table, while D and trimming were established from the DNA sequence. This sample has 150,000 to 200,000 clones; about 85% occur once, and the top ten carry around 7.8%. This sequence originates from a woman aged 55-69 years with acute or convalescent COVID-19. This chain joins TRBV28 and TRBJ1-2; 7 bases map to TRBD1. Input material: peripheral blood. The CDR3 loop is CASSGTGTADNYGYTF. DNA for the CDR3: TGTGCCAGCAGTGGTACCGGGACAGCAGATAACTATGGCTACACCTTC.